Sequencing of this TCR beta chain was carried out in a study of blood T cell repertoires in COVID-19. About the study: Whether acute or convalescent, the COVID-19 samples came from the United States, Italy and Spain. Sources were T cells, B-cell-depleted T cells, or PBMCs; the material itself was cDNA or gDNA.

Original analysis: Amplifying reference gene primers gave estimates of nucleated cell counts. Some clones are missing from TCRdb's copy, which holds only in-frame ones; the method was immunoSEQ multiplex PCR. V and J calls and clone size are as listed in that table; D and trimming were resolved from the DNA. The sample lists about 130,000 clones; about four fifths were seen once. The sample taken for sequencing was peripheral blood. The sequence was obtained from a woman between 70 and 85 years old with COVID-19, enrolled during active disease.

The CDR3, as DNA: TGCAGCGTGGCCGTCCGGGGGGACGGGGATGAGCAGTTCTTC. Its translation is CSVAVRGDGDEQFF. This sequence joins TRBV29-1 and TRBJ2-1, with 7 nucleotides matching TRBD2. V gave up 6 bases and J gave up 8 bases; unmatched junction bases: 13. The CDR3 consists of 14 residues. Germline-derived CDR1 and CDR2 are SQVTM and ANQGSEA.